The 24 T cell receptor beta chains in this list originate from one sample, sequenced in a study of T cell responses to AZD1222 COVID-19 vaccine. Assay used: immunoSEQ multiplex PCR; TCRdb lists only in-frame clones, some missing. The top ten clones hold roughly 0.99% of a sample with some 200,000 clones, about 94% of them seen once. Sequenced material: peripheral blood, taken 28 days after the second AZD1222 dose. These receptor sequences come from an adult who received the AZD1222 COVID-19 vaccine.

The chain recombines TRBV14 with TRBJ2-2, with D maybe TRBD1 (6 bases). CDR3 length: 15 residues. From germline, CDR1 is SGHDN and CDR2 FVKESK. V gave up 6 bases and J gave up 6 bases, with 17 bases separating them. The CDR3 loop reads CASRAGTPRAGELFF. As DNA, the CDR3 is TGTGCCAGCAGGGCCGGGACACCCAGGGCCGGGGAGCTGTTTTTT. Looking up the rest from reference TRBV14 and TRBJ2-2 gives the full variable domain: EAGVTQFPSHSVIEKGQTVTLRCDPISGHDNLYWYRRVMGKEIKFLLHFVKESKQDESGMPNNRFLAERTGGTYSTLKVQPAELEDSGVYFCASRAGTPRAGELFFGEGSRLTVL.

V and J are TRBV7-6 and TRBJ2-2; D is possibly TRBD2 (6 bases). The CDR3 consists of 17 residues. Germline CDR1 reads SGHVS; CDR2 reads FNYEAQ. Trimming pared 1 base from V and 3 bases from J, leaving 15 bases between. The CDR3 DNA reads TGTGCCAGCAGCTTAGGATCCTTAGCGGATTACACCGGGGAGCTGTTTTTT. Amino acid sequence: CASSLGSLADYTGELFF.

J is TRBJ1-6 and V is TRBV3-1 (or the pseudogene TRBV3-2); weak D call: TRBD1 (6 bases). This CDR3 region has 18 residues. Germline CDR1 LGHDT, CDR2 YNNKEL (reference sequence). V lost 0 bases to trimming and J lost 6 bases, with 18 bases between them. CDR3 DNA sequence: TGTGCCAGCAGCCAAGACTTTCATATGACAGGTTTTAATTCACCCCTCCACTTT. It translates to CASSQDFHMTGFNSPLHF.

The chain combines TRBV5-1 with TRBJ1-5; possible D gene TRBD1, 6 bases. Trimming removed 5 bases from V and 6 bases from J, with 9 bases in between. The germline V gene encodes CDR1 SGHRS and CDR2 YFSETQ. This CDR3 spans 12 amino acids. The CDR3 loop is CASRGAPQPQHF. In nucleotides, the CDR3 is TGCGCCAGCAGGGGGGCCCCTCAGCCCCAGCATTTT.

On this clone: Within the sample, other DNA sequences also encode this same CDR3. The rearrangement joins TRBV5-1 to TRBJ2-2, with D possibly being TRBD1 (6 bases). Germline V CDR1 and CDR2: SGHRS, YFSETQ. The CDR3 contains 15 residues. V shed 3 bases and J shed 2 bases, with 11 bases lying between them. CDR3 sequence: CASSSGTTNTGELFF. In DNA form, the CDR3 reads TGCGCCAGCAGCTCAGGGACAACAAACACCGGGGAGCTGTTTTTT.

The chain couples TRBV28 to TRBJ1-6; no clear D gene. The CDR3 runs to 17 residues. Germline V gives CDR1 MDHEN, CDR2 SYDVKM. Trimming stripped 6 bases from V and 0 bases from J, with 15 bases between. The CDR3 loop reads CASRDPSESSYNSPLHF. The CDR3 region has the DNA TGTGCCAGCAGGGACCCCAGCGAGAGCTCCTATAATTCACCCCTCCACTTT.

DNA of the CDR3: TGTGCCAGCAACAAAAAGGGGGGCCAAGGGGGTTACAATGAGCAGTTCTTC. The encoded protein is CASNKKGGQGGYNEQFF. This rearrangement joins TRBV7-2 to TRBJ2-1, with D tentatively TRBD1 or TRBD2 (6 bases each). The germline V gene has CDR1 SGHTA and CDR2 FQGNSA. This CDR3 has 17 residues. V lost 7 bases and J lost 4, with 23 bases in between.

V is TRBV2 and J is TRBJ1-2; maybe TRBD1 (5 bases). The CDR3 totals 14 residues. Germline CDR1 and CDR2: SNHLY and FYNNEI. Trimming shortened V by 7 bases and J by 4 bases, and 16 bases separated the two germline ends. The CDR3 bases are TGTGCCAGCACCCCGGGAGGGGAGGTCTATGGCTACACCTTC. This gives the protein CASTPGGEVYGYTF. Based on the CDR3 plus reference TRBV2 and TRBJ1-2, the full variable domain is EPEVTQTPSHQVTQMGQEVILRCVPISNHLYFYWYRQILGQKVEFLVSFYNNEISEKSEIFDDQFSVERPDGSNFTLKIRSTKLEDSAMYFCASTPGGEVYGYTFGSGTRLTVV.

V is TRBV10-1 and J is TRBJ1-2; no clear D. Trimming shortened V by 7 bases and J by 0 bases, and 12 bases separated the two germline ends. CDR3 length equals 14 residues. The germline CDR1 and CDR2 sequences are WNHNN and SYGVQD (reference sequence). CDR3 loop: CASNLLQTNYGYTF. The CDR3 region has the DNA TGCGCCAGCAACCTCCTGCAGACTAACTATGGCTACACCTTC.

This clone occurred once. The rearrangement links TRBV5-1 to TRBJ2-1; 7 bases match TRBD2. The CDR3 runs 15 residues. V was pared by 4 bases and J by 8 bases, with 12 bases of the junction left unmatched. CDR1 is SGHRS, CDR2 YFSETQ, per germline. CDR3 DNA: TGCGCCAGCAGCCCTGGACTAGTGACGGACGATGAGCAGTTCTTC. This sequence encodes CASSPGLVTDDEQFF.

The V gene is TRBV3-1 (or the pseudogene TRBV3-2), the J gene TRBJ2-3; 7 bases are shared with TRBD1. The CDR3 covers 13 residues. J gave up 5 bases and V 4 bases, and 3 bases lay outside the gene matches. Germline V lookup: CDR1 LGHDT, CDR2 YNNKEL (reference sequence). The CDR3 DNA is TGTGCCAGCAGCCTACAGGGGTTAGATACGCAGTATTTT. Translated, it gives CASSLQGLDTQYF.

The CDR3 region is CASSGDRGRQPQHF. The CDR3 DNA sequence: TGTGCCAGCAGTGGGGACAGGGGTCGACAGCCCCAGCATTTT. V gene TRBV27 combines with J gene TRBJ1-5; 10 bases map to TRBD1. Germline lookup yields CDR1 MNHEY and CDR2 SMNVEV (reference sequence). After removal of 5 bases from V and 7 bases from J, the junction contained 5 bases not matched to a gene. The CDR3 has 14 amino acids.

The V gene is TRBV13, the J gene TRBJ2-1, with D perhaps matching TRBD2 (6 bases). V lost 5 bases and J 6 bases, leaving 17 bases between the germline ends. The germline V gene has CDR1 PRHDT and CDR2 FYEKMQ (reference sequence). The CDR3 is 15 residues long. CDR3 protein: CASSPANGRRNEQFF. CDR3 nucleotide sequence: TGTGCCAGCAGCCCGGCCAATGGGAGGCGCAATGAGCAGTTCTTC.

Of note for this clone: Other nucleotide sequences in the sample specify the same CDR3. This chain joins TRBV4-1 and TRBJ1-6; D is unresolved. V lost 1 base and J lost 13, with 8 bases in between. The CDR3 is made up of 12 amino acids. Germline-derived CDR1 and CDR2 are MGHRA and YSYEKL. This CDR3 reads CASSQGVWPLHF. Here the CDR3 DNA reads TGCGCCAGCAGCCAAGGGGTCTGGCCCCTCCACTTT.

The chain carries TRBV14 and TRBJ2-6, with D uncertain. Germline values: CDR1 SGHDN, CDR2 FVKESK. The CDR3 contains 15 residues. V was cut by 2 bases and J by 0 bases, with 5 bases left in between. Written as DNA, the CDR3 is TGTGCCAGCAGCCAACGCGGCTCTGGGGCCAACGTCCTGACTTTC. Translating gives CASSQRGSGANVLTF.

The chain links TRBV4-2 to TRBJ1-1, with TRBD1 as a possible D gene (6 bases). The CDR3 contains 16 residues. Germline loops: CDR1 LGHNA, CDR2 YNFKEQ. Trimming left V 5 bases short and J 0 bases short, with 16 bases between. CDR3 DNA sequence: TGTGCCAGCAGCTACGCGAGACAGGCCATGAACACTGAAGCTTTCTTT. Protein product: CASSYARQAMNTEAFF.

The V gene is TRBV3-1 (or the pseudogene TRBV3-2), the J gene TRBJ1-4; D gene unclear. The germline gives CDR1 LGHDT, CDR2 YNNKEL (reference sequence). CDR3 size: 13 residues. The V end lost 2 bases, the J end lost 7 bases, and 8 bases lay between the germline ends. The CDR3 loop is CASSQMEGEKLFF. The CDR3 bases are TGTGCCAGCAGCCAAATGGAGGGTGAAAAACTGTTTTTT.

The chain couples TRBV29-1 to TRBJ2-1; maybe TRBD1 (5 bases). The CDR3 runs 13 residues. The germline CDR1 and CDR2 sequences are SQVTM and ANQGSEA. V was trimmed by 6 bases and J by 8 bases, leaving 17 bases between them. Written as DNA, the CDR3 is TGCAGCGTAGGGGCTCGGAATGGTTATGAGCAGTTCTTC. This gives the protein CSVGARNGYEQFF.

V usage is TRBV2 and J usage is TRBJ1-1; 11 positions agree with TRBD1. Trimming took 8 bases from V and 4 from J; bases not matched to a gene: 3. Per germline, CDR1 SNHLY and CDR2 FYNNEI. This CDR3 has 13 amino acids. In DNA form, the CDR3 reads TGTGCCAGCCCCGGGACAGGGGGCACTGAAGCTTTCTTT. This sequence encodes CASPGTGGTEAFF.

The chain links TRBV7-9 to TRBJ1-4, with D perhaps matching TRBD1 (6 bases). V was shortened by 5 bases and J by 0 bases, with 13 bases between the two germline ends. The CDR3 has 16 residues. Germline assignment: CDR1 SEHNR and CDR2 FQNEAQ (reference sequence). In DNA form, the CDR3 reads TGTGCCAGCAGCAATGGACAGAGAACAACTAATGAAAAACTGTTTTTT. Its protein is CASSNGQRTTNEKLFF.

The chain has TRBV13 and TRBJ1-2; 10 nucleotides align to TRBD1. With V trimmed by 5 bases and J by 3 bases, 3 bases remained unmatched. CDR1 and CDR2 (germline): PRHDT, FYEKMQ (reference sequence). CDR3 length equals 14 residues. In nucleotides, the CDR3 is TGTGCCAGCAGCCCGGGACAGGGGTACTATGGCTACACCTTC. Translating gives CASSPGQGYYGYTF.

The CDR3 loop reads CASCPGAGSSYEQYF. Written as DNA, the CDR3 is TGTGCCAGCTGCCCCGGGGCAGGGTCCTCCTACGAGCAGTACTTC. The chain is built from TRBV27 and TRBJ2-7; D may match TRBD1 or TRBD2 (5 bases each). The V gene lost 8 bases and the J gene lost 0 bases, with 17 bases spanning the gap. This CDR3 has 15 amino acids. The germline V gene has CDR1 MNHEY and CDR2 SMNVEV (reference sequence).

The gene calls are TRBV7-9 and TRBJ2-6, with D possibly being TRBD1 (5 bases). Deletions cut 5 bases from V and 0 bases from J, with 11 bases between. There are 16 residues in the CDR3. CDR1 and CDR2 (germline): SEHNR, FQNEAQ (reference sequence). The CDR3 reads CASSDRYSSGANVLTF. CDR3 coding DNA: TGTGCCAGCAGCGACAGATACAGCTCTGGGGCCAACGTCCTGACTTTC.

This chain connects TRBV28 to TRBJ2-5; no clear D gene. Germline loops: CDR1 MDHEN, CDR2 SYDVKM. The CDR3 sequence is 11 residues long. V lost 4 bases, J lost 2 bases, and 2 bases lay in between. The CDR3 nucleotides read TGTGCCAGCAGTTCGCAAGAGACCCAGTACTTC. It codes for CASSSQETQYF.